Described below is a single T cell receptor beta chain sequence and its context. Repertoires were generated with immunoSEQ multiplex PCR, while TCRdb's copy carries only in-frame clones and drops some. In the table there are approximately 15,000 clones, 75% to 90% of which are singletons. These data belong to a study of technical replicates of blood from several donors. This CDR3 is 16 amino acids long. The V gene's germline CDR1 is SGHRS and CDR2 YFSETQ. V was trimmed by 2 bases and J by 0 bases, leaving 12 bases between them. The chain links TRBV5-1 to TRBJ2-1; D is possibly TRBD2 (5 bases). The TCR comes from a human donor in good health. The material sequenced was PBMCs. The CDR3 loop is CASSLDSDNSYNEQFF. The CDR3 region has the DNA TGCGCCAGCAGCTTAGATAGCGACAACTCCTACAATGAGCAGTTCTTC.